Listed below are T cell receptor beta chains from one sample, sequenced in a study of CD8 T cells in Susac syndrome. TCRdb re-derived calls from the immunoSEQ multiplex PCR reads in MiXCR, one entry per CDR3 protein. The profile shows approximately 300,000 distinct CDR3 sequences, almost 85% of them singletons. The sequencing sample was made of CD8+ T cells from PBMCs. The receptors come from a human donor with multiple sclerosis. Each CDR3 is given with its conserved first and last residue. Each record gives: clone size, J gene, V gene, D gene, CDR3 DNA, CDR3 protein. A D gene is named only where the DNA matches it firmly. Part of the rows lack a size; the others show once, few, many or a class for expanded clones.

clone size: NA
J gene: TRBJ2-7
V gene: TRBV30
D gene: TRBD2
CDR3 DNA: TGTGCCTGGAGTGAACTAGCGGGAGGTTACGAGCAGTACTTC
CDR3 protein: CAWSELAGGYEQYF

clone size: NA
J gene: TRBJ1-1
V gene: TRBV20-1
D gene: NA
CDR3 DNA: TGCAGTGCTAGGTGGGGGGACACTGAAGCTTTCTTT
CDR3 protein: CSARWGDTEAFF

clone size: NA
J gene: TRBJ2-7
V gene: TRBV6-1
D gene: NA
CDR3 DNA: TGTGCCAGCAGTGAAGGGGGACTTGCCGAGGGGTACTTC
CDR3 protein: CASSEGGLAEGYF

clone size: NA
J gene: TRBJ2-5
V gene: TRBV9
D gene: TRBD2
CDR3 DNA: TGTGCCAGCAGCGTCCCGACTAGCGGGCCCGAAGAGACCCAGTACTTC
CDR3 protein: CASSVPTSGPEETQYF

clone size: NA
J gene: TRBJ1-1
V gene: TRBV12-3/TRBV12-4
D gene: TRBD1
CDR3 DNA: TGTGCCAGCAGTGGGGGACAGGGGTACACTGAAGCTTTCTTT
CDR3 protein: CASSGGQGYTEAFF

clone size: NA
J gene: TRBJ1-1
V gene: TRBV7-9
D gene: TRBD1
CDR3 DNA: TGTGCCAGCAGCTTGACAGGGGGTATGACTGAAGCTTTCTTT
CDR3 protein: CASSLTGGMTEAFF

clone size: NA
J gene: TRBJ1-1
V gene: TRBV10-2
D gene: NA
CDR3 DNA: TGCGCCAGCAACCCGGTTCGGGGCAGGGCTCACACTGAAGCTTTCTTT
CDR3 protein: CASNPVRGRAHTEAFF

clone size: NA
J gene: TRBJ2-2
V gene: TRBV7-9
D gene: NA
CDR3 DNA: TGTGCCAGCGGAGCGCTCCTTGGGGACCCCGGGGAGCTGTTTTTT
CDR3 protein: CASGALLGDPGELFF

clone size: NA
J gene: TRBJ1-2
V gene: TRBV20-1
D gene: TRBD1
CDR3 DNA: TGCAGTGCTAGATTTACGGGACAGGGGGCGTTTGGCTACACCTTC
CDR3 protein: CSARFTGQGAFGYTF

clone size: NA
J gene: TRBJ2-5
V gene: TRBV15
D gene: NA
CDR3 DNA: TGTGCCACCGGGGAATTCCAAGAGACCCAGTACTTC
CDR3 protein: CATGEFQETQYF

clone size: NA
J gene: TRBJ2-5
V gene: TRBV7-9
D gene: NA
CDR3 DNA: TGTGCCAGCAGCTTAGCGGGGTCCGTGCTCCAAGAGACCCAGTACTTC
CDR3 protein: CASSLAGSVLQETQYF

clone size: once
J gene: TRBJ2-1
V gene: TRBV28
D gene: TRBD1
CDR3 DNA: TGTGCCAGCAGTTCCCAATCTACGGGACAGGCGCCTTACAATGAGCAGTTCTTC
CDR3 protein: CASSSQSTGQAPYNEQFF

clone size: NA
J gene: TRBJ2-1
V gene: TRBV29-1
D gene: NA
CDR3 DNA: TGCAGCGTTGCGTTTCAGGCTAGTGAGCAGTTCTTC
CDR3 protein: CSVAFQASEQFF

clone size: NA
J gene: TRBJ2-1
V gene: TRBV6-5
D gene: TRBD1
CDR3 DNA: TGTGCCAGCAGTCCCGGGACAGAGCTCAATGAGCAGTTCTTC
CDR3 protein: CASSPGTELNEQFF

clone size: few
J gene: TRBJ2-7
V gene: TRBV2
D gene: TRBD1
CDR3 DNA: TGTGCCATCAGGACAGGGAGCAACGAGCAGTACTTC
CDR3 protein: CAIRTGSNEQYF

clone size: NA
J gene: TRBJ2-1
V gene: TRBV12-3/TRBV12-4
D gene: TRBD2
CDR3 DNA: TGTGCCAGCACCCGACTAGCGGGCTACAATGAGCAGTTCTTC
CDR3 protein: CASTRLAGYNEQFF

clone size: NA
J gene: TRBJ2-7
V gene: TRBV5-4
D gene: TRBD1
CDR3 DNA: TGTGCCAGCAGCGGGGCAGGGGGCAACCACGAGCAGTACTTC
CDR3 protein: CASSGAGGNHEQYF

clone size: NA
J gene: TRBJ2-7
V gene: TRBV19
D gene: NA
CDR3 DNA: TGTGCCAGTAGTCCGGCCCCCGGCGTCTACGAGCAGTACTTC
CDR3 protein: CASSPAPGVYEQYF

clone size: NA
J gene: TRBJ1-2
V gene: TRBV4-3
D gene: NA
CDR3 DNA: TGCGCCAGCAGCCAAGACTCTCGGGCCTCCCGGGACGACCATGGCTACACCTTC
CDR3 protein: CASSQDSRASRDDHGYTF

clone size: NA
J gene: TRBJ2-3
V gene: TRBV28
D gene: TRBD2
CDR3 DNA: TGTGCCAGCAGTTTGAGGTTAAAACTCGGGACGACTAGCGGGATTCGCACAGATACGCAGTATTTT
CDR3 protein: CASSLRLKLGTTSGIRTDTQYF

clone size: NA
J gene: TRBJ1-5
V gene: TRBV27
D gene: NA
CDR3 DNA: TGTGCCAGCAGTTTAAAAGGGTTCAATCAGCCCCAGCATTTT
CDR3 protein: CASSLKGFNQPQHF

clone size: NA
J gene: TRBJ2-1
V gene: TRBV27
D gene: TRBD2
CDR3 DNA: TGTGCCACCGCGGGAGGGGTCTCCTACAATGAGCAGTTCTTC
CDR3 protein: CATAGGVSYNEQFF

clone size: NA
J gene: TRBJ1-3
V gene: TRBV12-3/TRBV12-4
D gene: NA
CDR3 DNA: TGTGCCAGCAGTTTGGTCTCTGGAAACACCATATATTTT
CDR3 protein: CASSLVSGNTIYF

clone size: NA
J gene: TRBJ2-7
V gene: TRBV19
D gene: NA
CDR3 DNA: TGTGCCAGTAGTTTCGGGGCTCCAGCCTACGAGCAGTACTTC
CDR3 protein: CASSFGAPAYEQYF

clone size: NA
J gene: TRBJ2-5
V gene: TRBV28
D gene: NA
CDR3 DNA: TGTGCCAGCAGTTTAAGCCCCGGATCAGAGACCCAGTACTTC
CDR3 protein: CASSLSPGSETQYF

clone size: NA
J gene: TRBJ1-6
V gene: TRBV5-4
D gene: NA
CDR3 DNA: TGTGCCAGCAGCTTTTCGGCAGGGGACAATTCACCCCTCCACTTT
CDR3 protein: CASSFSAGDNSPLHF

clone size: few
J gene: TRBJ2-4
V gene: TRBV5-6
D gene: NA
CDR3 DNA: TGTGCCAGCAGCCTTTACGACAGGTTCAACTTC
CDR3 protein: CASSLYDRFNF

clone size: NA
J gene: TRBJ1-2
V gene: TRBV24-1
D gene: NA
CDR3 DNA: TGTGCCACCAGTCCGGACAGACATGTCCATGGCTACACCTTC
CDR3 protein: CATSPDRHVHGYTF

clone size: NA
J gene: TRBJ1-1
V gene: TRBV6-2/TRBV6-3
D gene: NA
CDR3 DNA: TGTGCCAGCAGTTACACCCATAGGAGTCCCACTGAAGCTTTCTTT
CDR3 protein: CASSYTHRSPTEAFF

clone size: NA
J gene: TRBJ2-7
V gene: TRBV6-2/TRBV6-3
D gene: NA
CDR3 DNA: TGTGCCAGCAGTCATCCATGGACAACCACTCTCACTGCCTACGAGCAGTACTTC
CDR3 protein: CASSHPWTTTLTAYEQYF

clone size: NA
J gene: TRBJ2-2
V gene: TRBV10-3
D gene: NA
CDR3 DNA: TGTGCCATCAGTGGGTACACCGGGGAGCTGTTTTTT
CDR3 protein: CAISGYTGELFF

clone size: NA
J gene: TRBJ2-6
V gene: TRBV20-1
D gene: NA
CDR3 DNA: TGCAGTGTCAACCCGGCCGTATCTGGGGCCAACGTCCTGACTTTC
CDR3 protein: CSVNPAVSGANVLTF

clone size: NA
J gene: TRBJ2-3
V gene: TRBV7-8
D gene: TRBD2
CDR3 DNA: TGTGCCAGCAGCTGGGCCCCGACTAGCGGGAGAGGGAATGGCACAGATACGCAGTATTTT
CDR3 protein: CASSWAPTSGRGNGTDTQYF

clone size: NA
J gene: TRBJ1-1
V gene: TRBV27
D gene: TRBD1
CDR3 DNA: TGTGCCAGCAGTAGGGGACCCACAGGGGGGGACACTGAAGCTTTCTTT
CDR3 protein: CASSRGPTGGDTEAFF

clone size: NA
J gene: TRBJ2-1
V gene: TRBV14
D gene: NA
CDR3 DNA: TGTGCCAGCAGCCAAGGACCGGGGGCCTACAATGAGCAGTTCTTC
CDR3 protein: CASSQGPGAYNEQFF

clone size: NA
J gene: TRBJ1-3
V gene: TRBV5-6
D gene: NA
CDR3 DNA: TGTGCCAGCAGCTTCGTCAGGGGCGCGGGAAACACCATATATTTT
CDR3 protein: CASSFVRGAGNTIYF

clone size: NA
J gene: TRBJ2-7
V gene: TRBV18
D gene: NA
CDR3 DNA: TGTGCCAGCTCACCGGCGGGGAGTTTCGACGAGCAGTACTTC
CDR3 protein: CASSPAGSFDEQYF

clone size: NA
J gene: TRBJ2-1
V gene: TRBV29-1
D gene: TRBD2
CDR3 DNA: TGCAGCGTTGAATCGCTAGCGGGAGGCTATTACAATGAGCAGTTCTTC
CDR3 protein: CSVESLAGGYYNEQFF

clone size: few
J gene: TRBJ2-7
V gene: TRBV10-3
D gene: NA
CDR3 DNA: TGTGCCTTCCCGGGCGGCGCCTACGAGCAGTACTTC
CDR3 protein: CAFPGGAYEQYF

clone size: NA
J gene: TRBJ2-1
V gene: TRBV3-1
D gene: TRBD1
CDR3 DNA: TGTGCCAGCAGCCAAGCGGGGACAGGCAATGAGCAGTTCTTC
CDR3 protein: CASSQAGTGNEQFF

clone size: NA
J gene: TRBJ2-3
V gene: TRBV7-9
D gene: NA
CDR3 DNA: TGTGCCAGCAGTTTCCAGTCAGGGGGCACAGATACGCAGTATTTT
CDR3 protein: CASSFQSGGTDTQYF

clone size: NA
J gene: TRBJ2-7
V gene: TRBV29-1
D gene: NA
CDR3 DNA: TGCAGCCTCCTAGCGCCCAACTCCTACGAGCAGTACTTC
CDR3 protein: CSLLAPNSYEQYF

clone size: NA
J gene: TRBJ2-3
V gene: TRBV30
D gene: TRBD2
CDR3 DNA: TGTGCCTGGAGTTTTGTAGGCGGGAGTTTAGATACGCAGTATTTT
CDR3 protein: CAWSFVGGSLDTQYF

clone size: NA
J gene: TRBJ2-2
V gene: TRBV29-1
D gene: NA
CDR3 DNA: TGCAGCGCGTACAAGGACAGGAACACCGGGGAGCTGTTTTTT
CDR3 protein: CSAYKDRNTGELFF

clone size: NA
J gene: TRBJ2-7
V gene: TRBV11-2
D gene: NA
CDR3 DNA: TGTGCCAGCAGCTTCCGGGACGGAACCTACGAGCAGTACTTC
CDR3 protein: CASSFRDGTYEQYF

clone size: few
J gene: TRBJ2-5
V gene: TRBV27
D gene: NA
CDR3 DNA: TGTGCCAGCATACACCAGTACTTC
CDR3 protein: CASIHQYF

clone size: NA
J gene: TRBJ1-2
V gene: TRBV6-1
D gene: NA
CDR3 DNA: TGTGCCAGCAGTGAATATCTCTTGTCCCCATATGGCTACACCTTC
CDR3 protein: CASSEYLLSPYGYTF

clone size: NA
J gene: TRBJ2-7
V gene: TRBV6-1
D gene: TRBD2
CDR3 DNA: TGTGCCAGCAGTAAGGGGACCGAACTAGCGGGAGAATACGAGCAGTACTTC
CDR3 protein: CASSKGTELAGEYEQYF

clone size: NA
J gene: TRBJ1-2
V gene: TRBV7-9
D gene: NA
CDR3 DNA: TGTGCCAGCAGCTCCGTCGTGGCAGGGAACTATGGCTACACCTTC
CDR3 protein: CASSSVVAGNYGYTF

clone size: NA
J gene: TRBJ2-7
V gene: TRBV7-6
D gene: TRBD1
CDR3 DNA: TGTGCCAGCAGCTTAGCGCCGACAGGGACCTCCTACGAGCAGTACTTC
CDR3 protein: CASSLAPTGTSYEQYF

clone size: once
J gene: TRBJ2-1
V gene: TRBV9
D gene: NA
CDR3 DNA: TGTGCCAGCAGCCAGGACCTAATCAATGAGCAGTTCTTC
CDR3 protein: CASSQDLINEQFF

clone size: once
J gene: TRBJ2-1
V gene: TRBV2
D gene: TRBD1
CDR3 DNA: TGTGCCAGCGGTGGACAGGCTGGTGAGCAGTTCTTC
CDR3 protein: CASGGQAGEQFF